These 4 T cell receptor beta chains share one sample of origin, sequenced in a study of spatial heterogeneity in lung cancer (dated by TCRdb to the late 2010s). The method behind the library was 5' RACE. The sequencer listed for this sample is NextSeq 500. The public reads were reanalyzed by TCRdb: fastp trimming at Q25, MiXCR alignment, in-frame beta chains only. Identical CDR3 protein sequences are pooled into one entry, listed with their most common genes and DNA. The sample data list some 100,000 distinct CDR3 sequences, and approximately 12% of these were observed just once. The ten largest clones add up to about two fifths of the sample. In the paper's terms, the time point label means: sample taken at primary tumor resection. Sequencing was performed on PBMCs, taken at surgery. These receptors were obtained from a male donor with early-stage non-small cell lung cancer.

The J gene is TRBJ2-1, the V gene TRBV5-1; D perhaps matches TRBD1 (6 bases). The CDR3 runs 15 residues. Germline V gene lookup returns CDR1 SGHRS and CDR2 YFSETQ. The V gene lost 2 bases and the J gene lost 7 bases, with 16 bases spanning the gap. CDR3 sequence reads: CASSFSAGVGNEQFF. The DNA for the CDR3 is TGCGCCAGCAGCTTCTCCGCAGGGGTGGGTAATGAGCAGTTCTTC.

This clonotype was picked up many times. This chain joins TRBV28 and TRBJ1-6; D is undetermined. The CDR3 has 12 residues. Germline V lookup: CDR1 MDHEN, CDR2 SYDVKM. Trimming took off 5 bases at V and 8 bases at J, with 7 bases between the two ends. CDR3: CASSLSHSPLHF. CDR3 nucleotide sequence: TGTGCCAGCAGTCTATCTCATTCACCCCTCCACTTT.

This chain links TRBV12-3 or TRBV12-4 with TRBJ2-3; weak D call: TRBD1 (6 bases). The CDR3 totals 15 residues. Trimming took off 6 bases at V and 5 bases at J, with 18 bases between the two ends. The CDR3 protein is CASSARAGAIDTQYF. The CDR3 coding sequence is TGTGCCAGCAGCGCACGAGCAGGGGCAATAGATACGCAGTATTTT.

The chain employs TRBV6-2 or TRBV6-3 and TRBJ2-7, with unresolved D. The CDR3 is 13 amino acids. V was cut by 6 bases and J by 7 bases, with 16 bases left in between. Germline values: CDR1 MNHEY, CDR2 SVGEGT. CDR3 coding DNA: TGTGCCAGCAGAGAACCTCCGCGTCTGGAGCAGTACTTC. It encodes CASREPPRLEQYF.